Listed below are T cell receptor beta chains from one sample, sequenced in a study of breast tumors, draining lymph nodes, adjacent tissues. TCRdb analysed the multiplex PCR reads with MiXCR anew, one entry per CDR3 protein. The sample yields under 75,000 distinct CDR3 sequences, less than 60% seen once. The sequenced material came from breast tumor tissue. These receptors all come from a female donor with breast cancer. Some clones in this sample may be carry-over from other donors' samples. The CDR3 runs from the conserved cysteine through the conserved F or W. D genes are given only for firm matches. Some rows have no size entry. The others give once, few or many, or a class for an expanded clone.

J gene	clone size	CDR3 length	V gene	D gene	CDR3 DNA	CDR3 protein
TRBJ2-7	once	14	TRBV7-6	.	TGTGCCAGCAGCTTAGCTGAGGCGGGGGCCGAGCAGTACTTC	CASSLAEAGAEQYF
TRBJ1-3	many	15	TRBV9	.	.	CASSVGPGAGNTIYF
TRBJ1-2	many	13	TRBV30	.	TGTGCCTGGAGTGTAGGGGATTCTTGGGGCTACACCTTC	CAWSVGDSWGYTF
TRBJ2-2	many	13	TRBV5-1	.	TGCGCCAGCAGCATTGAAGACACCGGGGAGCTGTTTTTT	CASSIEDTGELFF
TRBJ2-7	many	12	TRBV28	TRBD1	TGTGCCAGCCGGGACAGAGTCTACGAGCAGTACTTC	CASRDRVYEQYF
TRBJ2-2	.	14	TRBV15	.	TGTGCCACCAGCAGTGGATTGAAAACAGGGGAGCTGTTTTTT	CATSSGLKTGELFF
TRBJ2-2	few	14	TRBV7-3	.	TGTGCCAGCAGCCCGACACTAGCCACCGGGGAGCTGTTTTTT	CASSPTLATGELFF
TRBJ1-4	.	14	TRBV24-1	.	TGTGCCACCAGTGATTTCGCGGGGCAAGAAAAACTGTTTTTT	CATSDFAGQEKLFF
TRBJ2-3	.	13	TRBV10-3	TRBD2	TGTGCCATCAGTAGGACTAGCGGAGATACGCAGTATTTT	CAISRTSGDTQYF
TRBJ1-2	.	13	TRBV5-6	.	TGTGCCAGCAGCCCAGACAGGAACTATGGCTACACCTTC	CASSPDRNYGYTF
TRBJ2-3	.	16	TRBV2	TRBD1	TGTGCCAGCTCTGGGGGACAGGGGTTAGGTTACGATACGCAGTATTTT	CASSGGQGLGYDTQYF
TRBJ2-5	many	14	TRBV11-2	.	TGTGCCAGCGGCCTCTGGGACCATCAAGAGACCCAGTACTTC	CASGLWDHQETQYF
TRBJ1-4	.	14	TRBV7-8	TRBD1	TGTGCCAGCAGCGCTGGACAGGGGGTCGAAAAACTGTTTTTT	CASSAGQGVEKLFF
TRBJ1-1	few	13	TRBV9	.	TGTGCCAGCAGCGTAGTCAGAAACACTGAAGCTTTCTTT	CASSVVRNTEAFF
TRBJ2-1	.	12	TRBV7-8	.	TGTGCCAGCAGCTTCCGCCTCGAGGGTCTGTTCTTC	CASSFRLEGLFF
TRBJ2-3	.	18	TRBV20-1	TRBD2	TGCAGTGCTAGAGATACGCTAGCGGGATGGGGGCCCCCAGATACGCAGTATTTT	CSARDTLAGWGPPDTQYF
TRBJ2-7	.	14	TRBV20-1	.	TGCAGTGCTAGAGATCCAAGGGAAGGCTACGAGCAGTACTTC	CSARDPREGYEQYF
TRBJ1-2	.	12	TRBV29-1	TRBD1	TGCAGCGTAGAAACCGGGACAGATGGCTACACCTTC	CSVETGTDGYTF
TRBJ2-7	.	15	TRBV2	.	TGTGCCAGCAGTGACAGGGGGGTAAAGGGCTACGAGCAGTACTTC	CASSDRGVKGYEQYF
TRBJ1-5	few	14	TRBV12-3/TRBV12-4	.	TGTGCCAGCGTCAGGGGTTCTAGCAATCAGCCCCAGCATTTT	CASVRGSSNQPQHF
TRBJ2-7	.	11	TRBV14	.	TGTGCCAGCAGCCAAACTTCCGCGCAGTACTTC	CASSQTSAQYF
TRBJ2-7	many	13	TRBV20-1	.	TGCGCTTTGACAGGAGATTCCTCCTACGAGCAGTACTTC	CALTGDSSYEQYF
TRBJ2-7	.	15	TRBV9	TRBD1	TGTGCCAGCAGCTTAGGGACAGGGGGCCCCTACGAGCAGTACTTC	CASSLGTGGPYEQYF